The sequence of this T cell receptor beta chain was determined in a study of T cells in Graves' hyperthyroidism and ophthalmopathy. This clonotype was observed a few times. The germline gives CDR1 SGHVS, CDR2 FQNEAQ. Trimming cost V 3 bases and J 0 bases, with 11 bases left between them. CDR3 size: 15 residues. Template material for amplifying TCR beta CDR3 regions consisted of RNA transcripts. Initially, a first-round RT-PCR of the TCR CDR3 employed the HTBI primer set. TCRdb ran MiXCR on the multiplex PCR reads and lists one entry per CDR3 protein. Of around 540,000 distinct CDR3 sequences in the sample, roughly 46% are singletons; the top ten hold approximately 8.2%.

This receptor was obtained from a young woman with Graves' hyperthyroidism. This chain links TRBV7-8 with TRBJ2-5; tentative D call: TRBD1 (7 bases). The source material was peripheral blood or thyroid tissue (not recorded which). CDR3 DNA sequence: TGTGCCAGCAGCTTTCTCAGGGGGGACCAAGAGACCCAGTACTTC. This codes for CASSFLRGDQETQYF. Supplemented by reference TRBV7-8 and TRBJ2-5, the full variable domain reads GAGVSQSPRYKVAKRGQDVALRCDPISGHVSLFWYQQALGQGPEFLTYFQNEAQLDKSGLPSDRFFAERPEGSVSTLKIQRTQQEDSAVYLCASSFLRGDQETQYFGPGTRLLVL.